The clone carrying this T cell receptor (beta chain) was seen more than once but under ten times. Its antigen is currently unknown. 5'RACE template switching produced TCR cDNA carrying a universal primer site and UMIs. TCRdb passed the 5' RACE reads through MiXCR, listing each CDR3 protein once. The table lists some 350,000 distinct CDR3 sequences, roughly 12% of them singletons, with around 20% in the top ten. The data originate from a study of T cells after yellow fever vaccination. The CDR3 is made up of 13 amino acids. CDR1 is SGHTA, CDR2 FQGTGA, per germline. Trimming shortened V by 5 bases and J by 9 bases, and 11 bases separated the two germline ends. Broader study findings: Bulk-population clonotypes that are abundant could appear as contaminants in FACS-sorted repertoires. Post-booster reappearance was seen for most primary-vaccination clones (roughly 96% CD4, 75% to 90% CD8).

The specimen comprised PBMCs, sampled on the day of the first yellow fever vaccination. The receptor comes from a man between 18 and 29 years old who received the YFV17D yellow fever vaccine. The rearrangement links TRBV7-3 to TRBJ1-6, with D perhaps matching TRBD1 (5 bases). The CDR3 reads CASSPGGGSPLHF. The DNA of the CDR3 is TGTGCCAGCAGCCCCGGGGGTGGTTCACCCCTCCACTTT.